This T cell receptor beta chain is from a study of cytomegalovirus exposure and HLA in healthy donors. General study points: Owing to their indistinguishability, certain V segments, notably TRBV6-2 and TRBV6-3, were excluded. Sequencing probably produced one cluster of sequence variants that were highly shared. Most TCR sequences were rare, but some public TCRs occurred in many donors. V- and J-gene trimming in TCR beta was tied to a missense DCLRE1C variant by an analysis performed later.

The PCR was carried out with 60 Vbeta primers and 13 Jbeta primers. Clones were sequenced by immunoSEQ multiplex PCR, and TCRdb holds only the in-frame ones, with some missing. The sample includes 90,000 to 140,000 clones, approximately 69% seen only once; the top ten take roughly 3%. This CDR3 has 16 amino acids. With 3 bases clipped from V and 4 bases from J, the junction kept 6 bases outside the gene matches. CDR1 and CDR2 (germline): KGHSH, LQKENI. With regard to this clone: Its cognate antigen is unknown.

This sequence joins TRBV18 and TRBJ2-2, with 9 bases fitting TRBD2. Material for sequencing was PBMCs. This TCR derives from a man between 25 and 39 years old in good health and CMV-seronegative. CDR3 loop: CASSPSFSGSTGELFF. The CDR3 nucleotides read TGTGCCAGCTCACCGAGCTTTAGCGGGAGCACCGGGGAGCTGTTTTTT.